This section outlines one T cell receptor (beta chain) sequence together with its context. The antigen is unknown. Primers: 60 Vbeta forward and 13 Jbeta reverse. This table comes from immunoSEQ multiplex PCR, and its TCRdb copy is limited to in-frame clones, with some not included. The table shows about 130,000 clones, with about 80% occurring only once. The data originate from a study of cytomegalovirus exposure and HLA in healthy donors. V lost 2 bases to trimming and J lost 6 bases, with 8 bases between them. CDR3 size: 12 residues. Looked up from germline, CDR1 is MNHEY and CDR2 is SMNVEV (reference sequence). General study points: Reports described diagnosis of cytomegalovirus status by the classifier as highly specific and sensitive.

This chain joins TRBV27 and TRBJ2-7; perhaps TRBD1 as D (5 bases). The TCR comes from a young man in good health and CMV-seronegative. The specimen was PBMCs. CDR3 in amino acids: CASSLIGAEQYF. CDR3 sequence (DNA): TGTGCCAGCAGTTTAATTGGGGCCGAGCAGTACTTC.